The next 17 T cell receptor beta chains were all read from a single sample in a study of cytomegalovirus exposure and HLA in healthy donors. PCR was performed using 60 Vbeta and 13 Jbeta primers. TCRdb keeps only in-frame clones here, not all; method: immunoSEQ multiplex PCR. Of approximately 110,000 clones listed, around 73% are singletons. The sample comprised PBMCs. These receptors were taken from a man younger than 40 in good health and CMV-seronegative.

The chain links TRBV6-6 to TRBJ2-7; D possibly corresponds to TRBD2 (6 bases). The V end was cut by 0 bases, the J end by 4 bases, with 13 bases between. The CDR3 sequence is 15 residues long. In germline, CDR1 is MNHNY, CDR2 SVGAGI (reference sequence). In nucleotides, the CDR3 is TGTGCCAGCAGTTACTCCCAGGGACTTAGGTACGAGCAGTACTTC. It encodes CASSYSQGLRYEQYF.

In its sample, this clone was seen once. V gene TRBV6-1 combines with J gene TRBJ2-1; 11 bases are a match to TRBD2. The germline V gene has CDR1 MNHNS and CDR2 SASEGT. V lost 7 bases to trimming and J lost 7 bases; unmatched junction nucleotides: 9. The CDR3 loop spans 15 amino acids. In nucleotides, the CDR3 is TGTGCCAGCATCGCGACTAGCGGGGCGGGGAATGAGCAGTTCTTC. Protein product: CASIATSGAGNEQFF.

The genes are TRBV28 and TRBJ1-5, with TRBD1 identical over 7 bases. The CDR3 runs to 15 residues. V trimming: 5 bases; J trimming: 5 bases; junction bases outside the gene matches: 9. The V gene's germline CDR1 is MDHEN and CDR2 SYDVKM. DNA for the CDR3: TGTGCCAGCAGTCACCGGGACAGAAGGGATCAGCCCCAGCATTTT. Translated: CASSHRDRRDQPQHF. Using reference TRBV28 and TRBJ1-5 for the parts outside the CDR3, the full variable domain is DVKVTQSSRYLVKRTGEKVFLECVQDMDHENMFWYRQDPGLGLRLIYFSYDVKMKEKGDIPEGYSVSREKKERFSLILESASTNQTSMYLCASSHRDRRDQPQHFGDGTRLSIL.

CDR3 region: CSVRQGGDYGYTF. Written as DNA, the CDR3 is TGCAGCGTGAGACAGGGTGGTGACTATGGCTACACCTTC. The rearrangement links TRBV29-1 to TRBJ1-2; TRBD1 matches 7 bases. CDR1 is SQVTM, CDR2 ANQGSEA, per germline. Unmatched junction bases numbered 7, after V lost 6 bases and J lost 3 bases. This CDR3 has 13 amino acids.

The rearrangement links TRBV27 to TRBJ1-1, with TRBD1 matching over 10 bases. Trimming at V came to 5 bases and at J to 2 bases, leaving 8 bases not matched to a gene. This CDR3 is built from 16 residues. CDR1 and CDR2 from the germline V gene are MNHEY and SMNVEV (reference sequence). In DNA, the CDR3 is TGTGCCAGCAGTACCAAGACAGGGGGCAGAAACACTGAAGCTTTCTTT. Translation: CASSTKTGGRNTEAFF.

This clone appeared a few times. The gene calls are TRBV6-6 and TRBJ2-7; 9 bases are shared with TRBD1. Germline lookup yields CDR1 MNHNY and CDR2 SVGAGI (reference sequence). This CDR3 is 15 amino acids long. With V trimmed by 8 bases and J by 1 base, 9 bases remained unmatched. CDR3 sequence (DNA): TGTGCCAGCGAGGGGTCGGGACAGGGTTCCTACGAGCAGTACTTC. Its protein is CASEGSGQGSYEQYF.

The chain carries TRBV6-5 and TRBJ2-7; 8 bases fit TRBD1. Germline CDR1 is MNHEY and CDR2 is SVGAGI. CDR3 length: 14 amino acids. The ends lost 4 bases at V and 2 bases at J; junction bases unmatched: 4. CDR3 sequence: CASSSRQGPYEQYF. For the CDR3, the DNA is TGTGCCAGCAGTTCTCGACAGGGGCCCTACGAGCAGTACTTC.

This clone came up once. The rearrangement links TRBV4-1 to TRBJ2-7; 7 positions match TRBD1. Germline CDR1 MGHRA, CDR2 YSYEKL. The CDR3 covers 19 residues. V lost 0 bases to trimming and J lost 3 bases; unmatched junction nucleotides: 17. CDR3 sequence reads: CASSQDYSRDRVFSYEQYF. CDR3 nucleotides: TGCGCCAGCAGCCAAGATTATTCCCGAGACAGGGTTTTTAGCTACGAGCAGTACTTC.

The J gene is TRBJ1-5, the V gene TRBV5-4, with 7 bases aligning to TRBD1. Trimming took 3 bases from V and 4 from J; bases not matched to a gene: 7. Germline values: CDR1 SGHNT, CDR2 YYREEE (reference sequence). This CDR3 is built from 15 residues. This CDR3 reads CASSSPGTENQPQHF. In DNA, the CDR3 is TGTGCCAGCAGCTCTCCCGGGACAGAGAATCAGCCCCAGCATTTT.

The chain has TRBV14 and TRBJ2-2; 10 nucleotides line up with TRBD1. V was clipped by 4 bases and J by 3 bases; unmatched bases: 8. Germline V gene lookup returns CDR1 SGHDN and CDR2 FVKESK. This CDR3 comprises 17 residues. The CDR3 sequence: CASSRGSGQGYTGELFF. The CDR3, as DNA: TGTGCCAGCAGCCGAGGGTCGGGACAGGGGTACACCGGGGAGCTGTTTTTT.

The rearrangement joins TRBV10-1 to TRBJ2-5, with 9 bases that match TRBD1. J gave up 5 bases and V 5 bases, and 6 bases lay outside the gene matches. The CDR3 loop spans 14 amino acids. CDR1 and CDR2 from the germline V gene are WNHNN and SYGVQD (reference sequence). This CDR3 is CASSLRQGDETQYF. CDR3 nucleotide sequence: TGCGCCAGCAGTCTGCGACAGGGGGACGAGACCCAGTACTTC.

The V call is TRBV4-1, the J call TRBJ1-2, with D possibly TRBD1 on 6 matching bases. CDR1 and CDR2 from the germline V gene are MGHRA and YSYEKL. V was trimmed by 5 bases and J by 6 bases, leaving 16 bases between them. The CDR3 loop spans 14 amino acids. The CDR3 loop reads CASSEIQGSDGYTF. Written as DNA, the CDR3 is TGCGCCAGCAGCGAGATTCAGGGGTCGGATGGCTACACCTTC.

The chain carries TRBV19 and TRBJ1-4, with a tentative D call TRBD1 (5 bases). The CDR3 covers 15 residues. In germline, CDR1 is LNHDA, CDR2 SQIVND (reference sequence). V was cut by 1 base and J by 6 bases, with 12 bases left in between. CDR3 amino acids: CASSIGRGADEKLFF. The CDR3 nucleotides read TGTGCCAGTAGTATAGGAAGGGGCGCGGATGAAAAACTGTTTTTT.

The CDR3 reads CASSLGISRRERYTEAFF. The CDR3 DNA is TGTGCCAGCAGCCTCGGTATCTCGAGACGGGAAAGGTACACTGAAGCTTTCTTT. The V and J genes are TRBV9 and TRBJ1-1; D remains unclear. The CDR3 totals 18 residues. V was shortened by 4 bases and J by 3 bases, with 25 bases between the two germline ends. Germline values: CDR1 SGDLS, CDR2 YYNGEE.

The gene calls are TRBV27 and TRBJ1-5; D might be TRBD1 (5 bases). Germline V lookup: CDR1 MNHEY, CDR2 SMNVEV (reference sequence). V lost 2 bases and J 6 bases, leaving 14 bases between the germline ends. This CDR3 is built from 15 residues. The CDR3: CASSLIRGGGQPQHF. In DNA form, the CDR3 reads TGTGCCAGCAGTTTAATTAGAGGCGGGGGTCAGCCCCAGCATTTT.

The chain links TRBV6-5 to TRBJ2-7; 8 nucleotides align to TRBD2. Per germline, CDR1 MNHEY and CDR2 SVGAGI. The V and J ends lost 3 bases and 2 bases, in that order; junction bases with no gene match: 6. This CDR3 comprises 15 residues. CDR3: CASSYVLRGAYEQYF. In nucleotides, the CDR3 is TGTGCCAGCAGTTATGTCCTGCGGGGGGCCTACGAGCAGTACTTC.

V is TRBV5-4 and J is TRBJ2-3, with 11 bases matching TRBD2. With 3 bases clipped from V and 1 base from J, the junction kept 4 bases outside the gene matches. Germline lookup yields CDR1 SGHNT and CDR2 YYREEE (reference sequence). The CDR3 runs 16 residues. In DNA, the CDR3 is TGTGCCAGCAGCTCACCGGGACTAGCGGGCACAGATACGCAGTATTTT. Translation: CASSSPGLAGTDTQYF.